The next 21 T cell receptor beta chains were all read from a single sample in a study of CD8+ T cells in alopecia areata. Investigators isolated RNA and reverse transcribed it into cDNA to act as the sequencing template. Measured with immunoSEQ multiplex PCR; TCRdb has only the in-frame clones, and not every one. The table lists around 100,000 clones, 70% to 80% of them singletons. Treatment in this sample: oral pan-JAK inhibitor, 5-10 mg twice daily. The material sequenced was CD8+ T cells sorted from blood, taken at approximately week 45, from a patient treated with tofacitinib. Every receptor here comes from a human donor with alopecia areata.

This clone was counted only a few times. V gene TRBV6-6 combines with J gene TRBJ2-5; no firm D call. This CDR3 region has 12 residues. CDR1 is MNHNY and CDR2 is SVGAGI in the germline V gene (reference sequence). V was cut by 4 bases and J by 5 bases, with 8 bases left in between. Written as DNA, the CDR3 is TGTGCCAGCAGTTTTGACTCGGAGACCCAGTACTTC. Translating gives CASSFDSETQYF.

V is TRBV30 and J is TRBJ2-7, with TRBD1 as a possible D gene (6 bases). Germline V lookup: CDR1 GTSNPN, CDR2 SVGIG (reference sequence). CDR3 size: 14 residues. V lost 1 base and J lost 0, with 10 bases in between. CDR3 sequence reads: CAWSGDTSSYEQYF. CDR3 coding DNA: TGTGCCTGGAGTGGGGACACCTCCTCCTACGAGCAGTACTTC. The full variable domain, rest sourced from reference TRBV30 and TRBJ2-7, is SQTIHQWPATLVQPVGSPLSLECTVEGTSNPNLYWYRQAAGRGLQLLFYSVGIGQISSEVPQNLSASRPQDRQFILSSKKLLLSDSGFYLCAWSGDTSSYEQYFGPGTRLTVT.

The rearrangement uses TRBV7-2 and TRBJ1-6, with 9 nucleotides matching TRBD1. CDR1 and CDR2 (germline): SGHTA, FQGNSA. V shed 2 bases and J 8 bases; nucleotides not matched to a gene: 10. This CDR3 is 17 amino acids long. The DNA for the CDR3 is TGTGCCAGCAGCTTATGGGACAGGGTCGTTGGTGATTCACCCCTCCACTTT. The encoded protein is CASSLWDRVVGDSPLHF.

This clone was observed once. V gene TRBV7-9 combines with J gene TRBJ2-4; tentative D call: TRBD2 (5 bases). Trimming stripped 4 bases from V and 0 bases from J, with 13 bases between. The CDR3 covers 16 residues. In germline, CDR1 is SEHNR, CDR2 FQNEAQ (reference sequence). CDR3 in DNA: TGTGCCAGCAGCTCCCGGACTTACAAAGCCAAAAACATTCAGTACTTC. Translated: CASSSRTYKAKNIQYF. The whole variable domain, remainder taken from reference TRBV7-9 and TRBJ2-4, is DTGVSQNPRHKITKRGQNVTFRCDPISEHNRLYWYRQTLGQGPEFLTYFQNEAQLEKSRLLSDRFSAERPKGSFSTLEIQRTEQGDSAMYLCASSSRTYKAKNIQYFGAGTRLSVL.

The rearrangement links TRBV4-2 to TRBJ1-5, with unresolved D. Germline values: CDR1 LGHNA, CDR2 YNFKEQ. Trimming cost V 1 base and J 8 bases, with 9 bases left between them. The CDR3 consists of 13 residues. The CDR3 spells CASSQGGSEPQHF. The CDR3 coding sequence is TGTGCCAGCAGCCAAGGCGGGTCGGAGCCCCAGCATTTT.

This clone has only a few counts. The chain employs TRBV29-1 and TRBJ1-2, with D possibly TRBD1 on 5 matching bases. Trimming cost V 7 bases and J 3 bases, with 9 bases left between them. Germline V gene data show CDR1 as SQVTM and CDR2 as ANQGSEA. The CDR3 spans 11 residues. CDR3 loop: CSAGGDYGYTF. In nucleotides, the CDR3 is TGCAGCGCCGGAGGGGACTATGGCTACACCTTC.

This sequence joins TRBV29-1 and TRBJ1-1; D ambiguous. The CDR3 has 11 amino acids. The V and J ends lost 0 bases and 8 bases respectively, with 7 bases between them. Germline-derived CDR1 and CDR2 are SQVTM and ANQGSEA. The CDR3 here is CSVEDRREAFF. CDR3 DNA: TGCAGCGTTGAAGATCGGCGAGAAGCTTTCTTT. Full variable domain (outside the CDR3, taken from reference TRBV29-1 and TRBJ1-1): SAVISQKPSRDICQRGTSLTIQCQVDSQVTMMFWYRQQPGQSLTLIATANQGSEATYESGFVIDKFPISRPNLTFSTLTVSNMSPEDSSIYLCSVEDRREAFFGQGTRLTVV.

Here the CDR3 reads CASSYSQQVNYEQYF. Written as DNA, the CDR3 is TGTGCCAGCAGTTACTCGCAACAGGTCAACTACGAGCAGTACTTC. This chain connects TRBV6-5 to TRBJ2-7, with a tentative D call TRBD1 (5 bases). The CDR3 has 15 residues. V was pared by 0 bases and J by 3 bases, with 12 bases between. The germline gives CDR1 MNHEY, CDR2 SVGAGI.

The chain links TRBV14 to TRBJ1-2, with 9 bases fitting TRBD1. The CDR3 length is 16 residues. Germline V gene sequence: CDR1 SGHDN, CDR2 FVKESK. The V and J ends lost 2 bases and 7 bases, in that order; junction bases with no gene match: 11. The CDR3 DNA reads as TGTGCCAGCAGCCAATACTCCGGGACAGGGAACCTTGGCTACACCTTC. This gives the protein CASSQYSGTGNLGYTF.

The V and J genes are TRBV7-9 and TRBJ1-4; D might be TRBD1 (5 bases). Germline loops: CDR1 SEHNR, CDR2 FQNEAQ (reference sequence). V lost 10 bases and J lost 1, with 13 bases in between. The CDR3 runs to 14 residues. The CDR3, as DNA: TGTGCCACCCAGGGAGAAGGAACTAATGAAAAACTGTTTTTT. It is translated as CATQGEGTNEKLFF.

The genes are TRBV5-1 and TRBJ2-7; possibly TRBD2 for D (6 bases). Trimming shortened V by 0 bases and J by 6 bases, and 7 bases separated the two germline ends. The CDR3 contains 12 residues. The germline V gene has CDR1 SGHRS and CDR2 YFSETQ. The CDR3 DNA sequence: TGCGCCAGCAGCTTGGGGAGGGGCGAGCAGTACTTC. Translated, it gives CASSLGRGEQYF.

This clone was seen a few times. The chain combines TRBV7-9 with TRBJ1-6, with 10 nucleotides matching TRBD1. This CDR3 comprises 14 residues. Germline V gene lookup returns CDR1 SEHNR and CDR2 FQNEAQ (reference sequence). V lost 5 bases and J lost 11; bases outside the gene matches: 6. CDR3 region: CASSHRDRGTPLHF. Written as DNA, the CDR3 is TGTGCCAGCAGCCACCGGGACAGGGGTACACCCCTCCACTTT.

DNA of the CDR3: TGCGCCAGCAGCGACAGGGGGATAAAGGATGGCTACACCTTC. Protein: CASSDRGIKDGYTF. The J gene is TRBJ1-2, the V gene TRBV5-1; 9 bases align to TRBD1. The V and J ends lost 4 bases and 6 bases, in that order; junction bases with no gene match: 7. CDR1 and CDR2 (germline): SGHRS, YFSETQ. The CDR3 extends over 14 amino acids.

This chain joins TRBV30 and TRBJ1-1; D is ambiguous. The CDR3 has 10 amino acids. Germline CDR1 GTSNPN, CDR2 SVGIG (reference sequence). Trimming left V 6 bases short and J 6 bases short, with 8 bases between. The CDR3: CACLGSEAFF. CDR3 in DNA: TGTGCCTGCCTCGGGTCTGAAGCTTTCTTT.

The chain is built from TRBV9 and TRBJ2-7; no reliable D call. Trimming left V 0 bases short and J 4 bases short, with 17 bases between. CDR1 and CDR2 (germline): SGDLS, YYNGEE. CDR3 length equals 16 residues. This chain's CDR3 is CASSVGLDPRAYEQYF. In nucleotides, the CDR3 is TGTGCCAGCAGCGTAGGTCTGGACCCACGGGCTTACGAGCAGTACTTC.

This clone was counted only a few times. This chain uses TRBV7-8 with TRBJ2-1, with D possibly matching TRBD1 (6 bases). The CDR3 has 13 residues. The germline V and J ends were trimmed by 1 base and 7 bases, with 8 bases remaining between them. The germline CDR1 and CDR2 sequences are SGHVS and FQNEAQ. The CDR3 region has the DNA TGTGCCAGCAGCTTAGACAGGGTAAATGAGCAGTTCTTC. Protein product: CASSLDRVNEQFF.

V and J are TRBV12-5 and TRBJ1-1; D is unclear. Germline CDR1 LGHNT, CDR2 FRNRAP. The CDR3 consists of 12 residues. With 5 bases removed from V and 1 base from J, the gap between germline ends came to 5 bases. Written as DNA, the CDR3 is TGTGCTAGTGGTCCGGGGAACACTGAAGCTTTCTTT. Residues: CASGPGNTEAFF.

Comments on this clone: Other DNA sequences from this sample encode an identical CDR3 as well. CDR3 sequence reads: CASSLGNQPQHF. In nucleotides, the CDR3 is TGTGCCAGCAGCTTGGGCAATCAGCCCCAGCATTTT. The chain joins TRBV5-6 to TRBJ1-5; the D is unclear. In germline, CDR1 is SGHDT, CDR2 YYEEEE. The V and J ends lost 0 bases and 2 bases respectively, with 0 bases between them. This CDR3 spans 12 amino acids.

The chain combines TRBV27 with TRBJ2-1, with 11 bases aligning to TRBD1. The CDR3 runs 15 residues. CDR1 and CDR2 (germline): MNHEY, SMNVEV (reference sequence). Losses at the gene ends were 2 bases for V and 7 bases for J; bases not matched to a gene: 4. The CDR3 loop reads CASSLGTGGLNEQFF. The CDR3 nucleotides read TGTGCCAGCAGTTTAGGGACAGGGGGACTTAATGAGCAGTTCTTC.

The chain links TRBV28 to TRBJ2-5; 11 bases fit TRBD2. CDR3 length equals 15 residues. With V trimmed by 2 bases and J by 4 bases, 3 bases remained unmatched. Germline values: CDR1 MDHEN, CDR2 SYDVKM. CDR3 DNA: TGTGCCAGCAGTTTAACTAGCGGGGGACGAGAGACCCAGTACTTC. Translating gives CASSLTSGGRETQYF.

The V call is TRBV11-2, the J call TRBJ2-5; no reliable D call. Trimming cost V 0 bases and J 2 bases, with 10 bases left between them. CDR3 length equals 15 residues. Looked up from germline, CDR1 is SGHAT and CDR2 is FQNNGV. CDR3 bases: TGTGCCAGCAGCTTAGAGGGTCAGCTTCAAGAGACCCAGTACTTC. It specifies CASSLEGQLQETQYF. Full variable domain (outside the CDR3, taken from reference TRBV11-2 and TRBJ2-5): EAGVAQSPRYKIIEKRQSVAFWCNPISGHATLYWYQQILGQGPKLLIQFQNNGVVDDSQLPKDRFSAERLKGVDSTLKIQPAKLEDSAVYLCASSLEGQLQETQYFGPGTRLLVL.